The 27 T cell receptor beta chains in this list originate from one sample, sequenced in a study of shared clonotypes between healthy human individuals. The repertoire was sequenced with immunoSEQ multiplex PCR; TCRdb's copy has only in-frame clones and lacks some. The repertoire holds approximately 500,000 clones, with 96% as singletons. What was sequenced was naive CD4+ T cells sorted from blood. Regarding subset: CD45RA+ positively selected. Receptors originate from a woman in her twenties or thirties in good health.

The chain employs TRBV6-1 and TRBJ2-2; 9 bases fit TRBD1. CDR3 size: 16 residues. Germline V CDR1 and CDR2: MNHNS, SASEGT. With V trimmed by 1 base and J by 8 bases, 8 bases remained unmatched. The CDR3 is CASSEGGQGRGGELFF. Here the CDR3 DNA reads TGTGCCAGCAGTGAAGGAGGACAGGGGAGGGGTGGGGAGCTGTTTTTT.

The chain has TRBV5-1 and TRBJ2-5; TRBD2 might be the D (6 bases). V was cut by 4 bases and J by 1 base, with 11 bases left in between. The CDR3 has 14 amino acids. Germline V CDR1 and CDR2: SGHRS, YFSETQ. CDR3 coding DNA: TGCGCCAGCAGCGCGGGACCGGGCCAAGAGACCCAGTACTTC. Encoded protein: CASSAGPGQETQYF.

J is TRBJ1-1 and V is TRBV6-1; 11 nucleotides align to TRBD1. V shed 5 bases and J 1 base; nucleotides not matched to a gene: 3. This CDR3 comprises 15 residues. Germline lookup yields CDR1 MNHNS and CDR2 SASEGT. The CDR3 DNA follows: TGTGCCAGCAGTCCCGGGACAGGGGGGAACACTGAAGCTTTCTTT. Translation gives CASSPGTGGNTEAFF.

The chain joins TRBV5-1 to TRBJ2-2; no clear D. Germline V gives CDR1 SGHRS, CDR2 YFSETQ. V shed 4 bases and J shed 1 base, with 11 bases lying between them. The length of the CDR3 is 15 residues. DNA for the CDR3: TGCGCCAGCAGCGCCGTCGCGGAGAACACCGGGGAGCTGTTTTTT. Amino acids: CASSAVAENTGELFF.

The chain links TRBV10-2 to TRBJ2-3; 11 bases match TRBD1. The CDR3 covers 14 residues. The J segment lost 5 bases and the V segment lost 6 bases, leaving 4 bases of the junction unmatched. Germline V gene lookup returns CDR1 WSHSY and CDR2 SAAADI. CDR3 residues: CASSRDRGKDTQYF. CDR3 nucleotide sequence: TGCGCCAGCAGCCGGGACAGGGGGAAAGATACGCAGTATTTT.

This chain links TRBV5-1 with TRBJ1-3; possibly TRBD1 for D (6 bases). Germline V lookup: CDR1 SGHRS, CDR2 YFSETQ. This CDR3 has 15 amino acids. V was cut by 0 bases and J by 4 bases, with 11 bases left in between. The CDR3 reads CASSLAGARGNTIYF. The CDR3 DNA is TGCGCCAGCAGCTTGGCGGGGGCGCGGGGAAACACCATATATTTT.

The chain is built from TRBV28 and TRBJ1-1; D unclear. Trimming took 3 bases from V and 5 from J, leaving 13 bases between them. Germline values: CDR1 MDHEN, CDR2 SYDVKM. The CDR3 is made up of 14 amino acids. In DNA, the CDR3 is TGTGCCAGCAGTTTGGGTGGATCGGGAACTGAAGCTTTCTTT. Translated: CASSLGGSGTEAFF. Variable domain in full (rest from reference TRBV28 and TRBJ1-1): DVKVTQSSRYLVKRTGEKVFLECVQDMDHENMFWYRQDPGLGLRLIYFSYDVKMKEKGDIPEGYSVSREKKERFSLILESASTNQTSMYLCASSLGGSGTEAFFGQGTRLTVV.

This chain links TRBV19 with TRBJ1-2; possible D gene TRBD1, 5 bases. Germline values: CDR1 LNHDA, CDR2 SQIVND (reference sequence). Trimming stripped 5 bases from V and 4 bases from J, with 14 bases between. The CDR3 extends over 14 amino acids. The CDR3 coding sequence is TGTGCCAGTAGTCCTCAGGGAGAAGGCTATGGCTACACCTTC. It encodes CASSPQGEGYGYTF.

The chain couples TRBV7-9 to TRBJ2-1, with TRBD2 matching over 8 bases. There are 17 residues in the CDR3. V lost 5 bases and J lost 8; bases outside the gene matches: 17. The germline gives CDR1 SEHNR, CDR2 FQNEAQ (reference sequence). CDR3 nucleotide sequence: TGTGCCAGCAGCCTAAGGTTAGGGAGCGGGAGTGGCGATGAGCAGTTCTTC. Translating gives CASSLRLGSGSGDEQFF.

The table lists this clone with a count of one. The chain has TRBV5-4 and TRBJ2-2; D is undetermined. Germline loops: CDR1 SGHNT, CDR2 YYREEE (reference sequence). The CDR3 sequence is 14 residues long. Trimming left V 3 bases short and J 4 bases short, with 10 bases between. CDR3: CASSSDLGTGELFF. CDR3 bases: TGTGCCAGCAGCTCAGACTTGGGCACCGGGGAGCTGTTTTTT.

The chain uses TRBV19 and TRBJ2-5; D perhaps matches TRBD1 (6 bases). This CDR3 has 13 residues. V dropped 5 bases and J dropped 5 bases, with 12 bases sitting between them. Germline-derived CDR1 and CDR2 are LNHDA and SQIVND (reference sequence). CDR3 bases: TGTGCCAGTAGTGTAGGGGGAAGGGAGACCCAGTACTTC. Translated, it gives CASSVGGRETQYF.

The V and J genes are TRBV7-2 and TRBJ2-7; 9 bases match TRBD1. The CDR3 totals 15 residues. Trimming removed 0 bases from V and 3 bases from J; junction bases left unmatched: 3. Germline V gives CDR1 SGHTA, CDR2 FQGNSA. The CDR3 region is CASSLAVGQGYEQYF. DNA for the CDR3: TGTGCCAGCAGCTTAGCTGTGGGACAGGGCTACGAGCAGTACTTC. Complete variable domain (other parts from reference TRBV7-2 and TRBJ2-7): GAGVSQSPSNKVTEKGKDVELRCDPISGHTALYWYRQSLGQGLEFLIYFQGNSAPDKSGLPSDRFSAERTGGSVSTLTIQRTQQEDSAVYLCASSLAVGQGYEQYFGPGTRLTVT.

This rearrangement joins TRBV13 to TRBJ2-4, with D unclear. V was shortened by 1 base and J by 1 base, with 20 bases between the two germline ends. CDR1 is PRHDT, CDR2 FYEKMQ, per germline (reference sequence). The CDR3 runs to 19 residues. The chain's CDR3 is CASSLAARFGSEAKNIQYF. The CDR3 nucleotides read TGTGCCAGCAGCTTAGCGGCCCGGTTCGGTAGTGAGGCCAAAAACATTCAGTACTTC.

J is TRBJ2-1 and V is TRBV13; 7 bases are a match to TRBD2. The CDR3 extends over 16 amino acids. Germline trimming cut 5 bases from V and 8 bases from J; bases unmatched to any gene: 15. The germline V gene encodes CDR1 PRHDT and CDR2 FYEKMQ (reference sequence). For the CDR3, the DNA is TGTGCCAGCAGCCGCCGACTAGCCGGGGCAGGACATGAGCAGTTCTTC. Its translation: CASSRRLAGAGHEQFF.

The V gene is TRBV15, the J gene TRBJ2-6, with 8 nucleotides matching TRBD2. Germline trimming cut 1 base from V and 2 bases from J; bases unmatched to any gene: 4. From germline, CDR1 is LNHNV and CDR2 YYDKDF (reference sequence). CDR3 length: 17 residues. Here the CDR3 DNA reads TGTGCCACCAGCAGAGGGCTCGGGAGGGCTGGGGCCAACGTCCTGACTTTC. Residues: CATSRGLGRAGANVLTF.

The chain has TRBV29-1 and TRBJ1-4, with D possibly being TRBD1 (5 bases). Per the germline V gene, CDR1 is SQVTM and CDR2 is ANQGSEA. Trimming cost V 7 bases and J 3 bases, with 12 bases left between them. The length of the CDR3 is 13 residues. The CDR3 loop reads CSGRRAANEKLFF. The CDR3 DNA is TGCAGCGGTCGCAGGGCTGCTAATGAAAAACTGTTTTTT.

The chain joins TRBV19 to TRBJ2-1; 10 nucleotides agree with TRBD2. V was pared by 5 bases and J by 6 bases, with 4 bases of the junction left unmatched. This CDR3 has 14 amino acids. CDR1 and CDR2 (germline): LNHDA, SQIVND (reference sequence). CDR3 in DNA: TGTGCCAGTAGTCTAGCGGGAGATCCCAATGAGCAGTTCTTC. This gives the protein CASSLAGDPNEQFF. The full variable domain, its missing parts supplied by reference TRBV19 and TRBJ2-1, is DGGITQSPKYLFRKEGQNVTLSCEQNLNHDAMYWYRQDPGQGLRLIYYSQIVNDFQKGDIAEGYSVSREKKESFPLTVTSAQKNPTAFYLCASSLAGDPNEQFFGPGTRLTVL.

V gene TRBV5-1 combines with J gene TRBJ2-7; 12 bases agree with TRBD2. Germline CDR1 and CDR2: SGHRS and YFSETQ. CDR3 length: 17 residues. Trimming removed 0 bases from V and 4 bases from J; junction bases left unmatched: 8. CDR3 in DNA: TGCGCCAGCAGCTTGGCCGGACTAGCGGGAAAAGGTTACGAGCAGTACTTC. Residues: CASSLAGLAGKGYEQYF.

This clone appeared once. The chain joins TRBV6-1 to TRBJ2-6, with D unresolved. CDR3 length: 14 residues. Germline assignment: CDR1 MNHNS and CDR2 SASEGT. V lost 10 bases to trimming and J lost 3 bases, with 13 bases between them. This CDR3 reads CATLDDLGANVLTF. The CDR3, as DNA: TGTGCCACGCTAGACGACCTTGGGGCCAACGTCCTGACTTTC.

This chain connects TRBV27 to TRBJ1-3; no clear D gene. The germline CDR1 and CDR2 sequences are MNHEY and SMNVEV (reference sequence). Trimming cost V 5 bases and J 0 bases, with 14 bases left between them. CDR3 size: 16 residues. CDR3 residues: CASSPIPRTSGNTIYF. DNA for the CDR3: TGTGCCAGCAGTCCTATACCAAGAACCTCTGGAAACACCATATATTTT.

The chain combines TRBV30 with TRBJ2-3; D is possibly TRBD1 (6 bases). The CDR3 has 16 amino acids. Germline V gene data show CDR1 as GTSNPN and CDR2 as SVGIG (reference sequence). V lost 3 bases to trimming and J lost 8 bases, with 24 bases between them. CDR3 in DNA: TGTGCCTGGAGGGATTCACAGGGCGTGTGGACGGGTACGCAGTATTTT. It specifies CAWRDSQGVWTGTQYF.

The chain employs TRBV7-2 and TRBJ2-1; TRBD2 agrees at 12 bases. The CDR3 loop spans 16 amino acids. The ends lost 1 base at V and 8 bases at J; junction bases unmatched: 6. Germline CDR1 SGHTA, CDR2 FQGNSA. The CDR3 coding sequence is TGTGCCAGCAGCTTAGTTCGTCGACTAGCGGGAGATGAGCAGTTCTTC. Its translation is CASSLVRRLAGDEQFF.

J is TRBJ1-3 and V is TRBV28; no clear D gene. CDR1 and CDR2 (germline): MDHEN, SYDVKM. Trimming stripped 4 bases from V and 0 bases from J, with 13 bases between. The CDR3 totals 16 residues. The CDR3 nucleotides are TGTGCCAGCAGTTCTCCGGGCCGGGGCTCTGGAAACACCATATATTTT. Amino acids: CASSSPGRGSGNTIYF.

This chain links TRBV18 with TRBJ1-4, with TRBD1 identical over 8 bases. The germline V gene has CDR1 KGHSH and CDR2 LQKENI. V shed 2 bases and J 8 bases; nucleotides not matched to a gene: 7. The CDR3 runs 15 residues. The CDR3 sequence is CASSPAGTGEEKLFF. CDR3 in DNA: TGTGCCAGCTCACCAGCCGGGACAGGAGAAGAAAAACTGTTTTTT.

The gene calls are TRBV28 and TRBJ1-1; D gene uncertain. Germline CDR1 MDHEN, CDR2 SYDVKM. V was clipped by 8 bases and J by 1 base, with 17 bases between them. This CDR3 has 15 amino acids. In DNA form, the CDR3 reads TGTGCCAGCCCCCCTCCGCTCGCAGGGAACACTGAAGCTTTCTTT. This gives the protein CASPPPLAGNTEAFF.

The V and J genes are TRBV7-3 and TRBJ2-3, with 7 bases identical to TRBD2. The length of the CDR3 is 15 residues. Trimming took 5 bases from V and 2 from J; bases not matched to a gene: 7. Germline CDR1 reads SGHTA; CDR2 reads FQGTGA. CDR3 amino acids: CASSLTSLNTDTQYF. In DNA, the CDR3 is TGTGCCAGCAGCCTGACTAGCCTAAACACAGATACGCAGTATTTT.

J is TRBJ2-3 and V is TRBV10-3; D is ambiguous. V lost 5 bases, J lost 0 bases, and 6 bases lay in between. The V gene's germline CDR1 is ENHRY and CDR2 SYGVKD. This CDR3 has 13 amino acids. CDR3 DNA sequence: TGTGCCATCAGTACCTCGAGCACAGATACGCAGTATTTT. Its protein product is CAISTSSTDTQYF.